This T cell receptor beta chain was sequenced for a study of blood T cell repertoires in COVID-19. Study-wide context: In each case, the material was cDNA or gDNA derived from T cells, B-cell-depleted T cells, or PBMCs.

The authors' processing: Estimates of nucleated cell counts were drawn from the amplification of reference gene primers. Libraries were prepared by immunoSEQ multiplex PCR; TCRdb keeps only in-frame clonotypes and omits some of them. V and J calls and clone size are those listed in that table; D and trimming were worked out from the DNA. Altogether almost 95,000 clones are present, more than 65% being singletons, with the ten largest covering about 6.3%. Germline V gene sequence: CDR1 LGHNA, CDR2 YNFKEQ. The CDR3 loop spans 19 amino acids. With 1 base removed from V and 6 bases from J, the gap between germline ends came to 27 bases.

Material for sequencing was peripheral blood. The chain is built from TRBV4-2 and TRBJ1-2; D might be TRBD1 (5 bases). The clonotype originates from a man aged 55 to 70 with acute or convalescent COVID-19. This CDR3 is CASSQAITTDETDLNGYTF. CDR3 bases: TGTGCCAGCAGCCAAGCGATCACCACGGATGAGACAGACCTTAATGGCTACACCTTC.